These T cell receptor beta chains were read from a single sample in a study of metastatic and nonmetastatic thyroid tumors. TCRdb re-processed the PCR reads through MiXCR. The sample lists approximately 15,000 clones, approximately 29% seen once, with roughly 24% in the top ten. Sequencing input: tumor tissue. The source of these receptors is a female donor with papillary thyroid cancer or a benign thyroid nodule (not recorded which). Some clones in this sample may be carry-over from other donors' samples. Both conserved end residues are part of each CDR3. The D gene is left open where the match is weak. Clone size is given for some rows only: seen once, a few or many times, or a class if the clone is expanded.

v_gene	len	d_gene	abundance	j_gene	CDR3nt	CDR3aa
TRBV6-1	12	TRBD1	medium-sized	TRBJ1-2	TGTGCCAGCAGTACCAGGACAGGGGGCCGCACCTTC	CASSTRTGGRTF
TRBV19	15	.	.	TRBJ1-2	TGTGCCAGTAGTTCGGGGCAGCCTGGCGCATATGGCTACACCTTC	CASSSGQPGAYGYTF
TRBV11-2	12	.	.	TRBJ2-3	TGTGCCAGCAGCTTCGGCCGGGATACGCAGTATTTT	CASSFGRDTQYF
TRBV3-1	15	TRBD1	many	TRBJ1-1	TGTGCCAGCAGCCAGGCATGGACAGGCGGGACTGAAGCTTTCTTT	CASSQAWTGGTEAFF
TRBV7-9	14	.	many	TRBJ2-7	TGTGCCAGCAGCTTAGTAGGGAGCTCCTACGAGCAGTACTTC	CASSLVGSSYEQYF
TRBV4-3	13	.	many	TRBJ2-2	TGCGCCAGCAGCCAAGATCGGATAGGGGAGCTGTTTTTT	CASSQDRIGELFF
TRBV3-1	14	TRBD2	many	TRBJ2-7	TGTGCCAGCAGCCAAGGACTAGCGGGAGGGGAGCAGTACTTC	CASSQGLAGGEQYF
TRBV19	14	TRBD1	.	TRBJ1-1	TGTGCCAGTAGGACGGGACAGGGGTTGCCTGAAGCTTTCTTT	CASRTGQGLPEAFF
TRBV9	17	TRBD2	many	TRBJ2-3	TGTGCCAGCAGCGTAGCTCCTACTAGCGGGAGCACAGATACGCAGTATTTT	CASSVAPTSGSTDTQYF
TRBV27	15	.	many	TRBJ2-2	TGTGCCAGCAGCCTATCCTACTCGAACACCGGGGAGCTGTTTTTT	CASSLSYSNTGELFF
TRBV28	15	.	.	TRBJ1-5	TGTGCCAGCAAATCCGGGACAAATAGCAATCAGCCCCAGCATTTT	CASKSGTNSNQPQHF
TRBV13	13	.	medium-sized	TRBJ1-1	TGTGCCAGCAGCCATATGGGCAACACTGAAGCTTTCTTT	CASSHMGNTEAFF
TRBV3-1	12	.	.	TRBJ2-7	TGTGCCAGCAGCCCCTTCCCGGGGGAGCAGTACTTC	CASSPFPGEQYF
TRBV12-3/TRBV12-4	14	.	many	TRBJ1-2	TGTGCCAAAAGAACAGGGATCTTCAACTATGGCTACACCTTC	CAKRTGIFNYGYTF
TRBV9	14	.	once	TRBJ2-7	TGTGCCAGCAGCGTAGCTAACACCCCCTACGAGCAGTACTTC	CASSVANTPYEQYF
TRBV2	14	TRBD1	many	TRBJ1-1	TGTGCCAGCAGTGGTGGACAGGGGGGCACTGAAGCTTTCTTT	CASSGGQGGTEAFF
TRBV6-2/TRBV6-3	13	.	.	TRBJ2-7	TGTGCGACCAGGAGTTCTACTTCCTACGAGCATTACTTC	CATRSSTSYEHYF
TRBV19	14	TRBD2	medium-sized	TRBJ2-1	TGTGCCAGTAGCCTTAGCGGGGGAGTATATGAGCAGTTCTTC	CASSLSGGVYEQFF
TRBV28	15	.	.	TRBJ2-7	TGTGCCAGCAGTTTTACTACCGGGAGTGGCTACGAGCAGTACTTC	CASSFTTGSGYEQYF
TRBV4-1	18	.	many	TRBJ1-1	TGCGCCAGCAGCCAAGGCGGTGGGAGCGGGACATCGAACACTGAAGCTTTCTTT	CASSQGGGSGTSNTEAFF
TRBV11-3	15	.	.	TRBJ2-7	TGTGCCAGCAGCCCTCCCGGCTTAGGATCCTACGAGCAGTACTTC	CASSPPGLGSYEQYF
TRBV19	13	TRBD2	.	TRBJ2-3	TGTGCCAGTAGTACAGGGACTAGCGGTACGCAGTATTTT	CASSTGTSGTQYF
TRBV20-1	14	TRBD2	.	TRBJ2-1	TGCAGTGCTAGCGGCGGGAGCATGGTCGATGAGCAGTTCTTC	CSASGGSMVDEQFF
TRBV5-5	15	.	medium-sized	TRBJ2-7	TGTGCCAGCAGCTCGGGGGGGACAGGGCTATACGAGCAGTACTTC	CASSSGGTGLYEQYF
TRBV6-6	17	.	.	TRBJ2-2	TGTGCCAGCAGTTACTCAGCTCAGGGGGGCGGCACCGGGGAGCTGTTTTTT	CASSYSAQGGGTGELFF
TRBV6-1	13	.	.	TRBJ1-2	TGTGCCAGCAGTGACAGGGTGCGCTATGGCTACACCTTC	CASSDRVRYGYTF
TRBV6-1	15	TRBD1	many	TRBJ2-1	TGTGCCAGCAGCGGACAGGGGGAAGGACCCTGTGAGCAGTTCTTC	CASSGQGEGPCEQFF
TRBV28	16	TRBD1	.	TRBJ2-2	TGTGCCAGCAGTTTCGATGACAGGGGGTTCACCGGGGAGCTGTTTTTT	CASSFDDRGFTGELFF
TRBV3-1	15	.	.	TRBJ2-7	TGTGCCAGCAGCCCTTCCTCTCGGGCTAGTTACGAGCAGTACTTC	CASSPSSRASYEQYF
TRBV6-1	14	TRBD1	.	TRBJ1-4	TGTGCCAGCAGCTGGACAGGGACGAGTGAAAAACTGTTTTTT	CASSWTGTSEKLFF
TRBV2	20	TRBD1	.	TRBJ2-7	TGTGCCAGCAGTGGGGGACCCGGCCGGGACAGGGGTGGCCCTGGCTACGAGCAGTACTTC	CASSGGPGRDRGGPGYEQYF
TRBV6-5	15	.	many	TRBJ1-6	TGTGCCAGCAGTTACTCTGGGCAGTTTAATTCACCCCTCCACTTT	CASSYSGQFNSPLHF
TRBV20-1	15	.	.	TRBJ1-5	TGCAGTGCGGAACTACAGGGAAATAGCAATCAGCCCCAGCATTTT	CSAELQGNSNQPQHF
TRBV20-1	14	TRBD1	.	TRBJ2-7	TGCAGTGCTAGAAGGGGGACAGGGGTCTACGAGCAGTACTTC	CSARRGTGVYEQYF
TRBV11-2	15	TRBD1	.	TRBJ2-7	TGTGCCAGCAGCTCGGACAGGCAGAGCCACTACGAGCAGTACTTC	CASSSDRQSHYEQYF
TRBV27	15	TRBD1	few	TRBJ2-7	TGTGCCATTAGATCACCGGACAGGGGATGGAACGAGCAGTACTTC	CAIRSPDRGWNEQYF
TRBV5-1	14	.	.	TRBJ1-1	TGCGCCAGCAGCTTCCGTGTTCATGGGAGTGTGGCTTTCTTT	CASSFRVHGSVAFF
TRBV20-1	15	TRBD1	few	TRBJ2-7	TGCAGTGCTAGAGACCCCGGGACAGGGGTGGGGGAGCAGTACTTC	CSARDPGTGVGEQYF
TRBV3-1	19	TRBD2	many	TRBJ2-2	TGTGCCAGCACCATGCATGGGCTAGCGGGATCAGGGGACACCGGGGAGCTGTTTTTT	CASTMHGLAGSGDTGELFF
TRBV5-1	16	TRBD1	.	TRBJ2-3	TGCGCCAGCAGCTTGGAACAGGGGGCTCGATCGGATACGCAGTATTTT	CASSLEQGARSDTQYF